These 18 T cell receptor beta chains were sequenced from one sample in a study of blood T cell repertoires in COVID-19. Only in-frame clones appear in the TCRdb table, and some are missing; sequencing was by immunoSEQ multiplex PCR. The repertoire has approximately 200,000 clones, approximately 88% of them found once; the top ten carry about 3.5%. The sample was PBMCs or T cells enriched from blood (not recorded which). These receptors were obtained from a woman younger than 45 who had been exposed to COVID-19.

This clone was detected once. The gene calls are TRBV21-1 and TRBJ2-2; the D call TRBD1 from the table was never checked on the DNA. TRBV21-1 is shown as a pseudogene. The CDR3 has 16 residues. CDR3 in amino acids: CASSKGKGDETGELFF. The DNA for the CDR3 is TGTGCCAGCAGCAAAGGTAAAGGGGATGAGACCGGGGAGCTGTTTTTT.

This sequence joins TRBV3-1 (or the pseudogene TRBV3-2) and TRBJ1-1; D remains unclear. Trimming took 2 bases from V and 0 from J, leaving 7 bases between them. Germline V gene lookup returns CDR1 LGHDT and CDR2 YNNKEL (reference sequence). This CDR3 has 14 amino acids. CDR3 protein: CASSQWRMNTEAFF. The CDR3 region has the DNA TGTGCCAGCAGCCAATGGCGGATGAACACTGAAGCTTTCTTT.

CDR3: CASSIGGAQYF. For the CDR3, the DNA is TGTGCCAGTAGTATTGGAGGGGCCCAGTACTTC. This chain joins TRBV19 and TRBJ2-5, with a weak D call TRBD2 (6 bases). CDR3 length: 11 amino acids. From germline, CDR1 is LNHDA and CDR2 SQIVND (reference sequence). Trimming left V 3 bases short and J 9 bases short, with 8 bases between.

The rearrangement links TRBV5-1 to TRBJ2-1, with D possibly being TRBD2 (5 bases). In germline, CDR1 is SGHRS, CDR2 YFSETQ. This CDR3 region has 16 residues. V was trimmed by 1 base and J by 5 bases, leaving 16 bases between them. Written as DNA, the CDR3 is TGCGCCAGCAGCTTGAGGCCCCCCGGGAATCACAATGAGCAGTTCTTC. Residues: CASSLRPPGNHNEQFF.

J is TRBJ2-7 and V is TRBV2, with TRBD2 as a possible D gene (5 bases). Germline assignment: CDR1 SNHLY and CDR2 FYNNEI. CDR3 length: 15 residues. V gave up 4 bases and J gave up 4 bases, with 17 bases separating them. The CDR3 is CASSGQEAVGYEQYF. The CDR3 nucleotides read TGTGCCAGCAGTGGTCAAGAAGCGGTGGGGTACGAGCAGTACTTC. The whole variable domain, filled in from reference TRBV2 and TRBJ2-7, reads EPEVTQTPSHQVTQMGQEVILRCVPISNHLYFYWYRQILGQKVEFLVSFYNNEISEKSEIFDDQFSVERPDGSNFTLKIRSTKLEDSAMYFCASSGQEAVGYEQYFGPGTRLTVT.

The chain combines TRBV27 with TRBJ1-1, with 7 bases that match TRBD1. The V and J ends lost 6 bases and 6 bases, in that order; junction bases with no gene match: 7. Per the germline V gene, CDR1 is MNHEY and CDR2 is SMNVEV (reference sequence). The CDR3 is 13 residues long. The CDR3: CASRSTGDAEAFF. DNA for the CDR3: TGTGCCAGCAGGAGTACAGGGGACGCTGAAGCTTTCTTT.

The chain combines TRBV15 with TRBJ1-5; no clear D. Deletions cut 7 bases from V and 3 bases from J, with 7 bases between. This CDR3 has 12 residues. Per the germline V gene, CDR1 is LNHNV and CDR2 is YYDKDF (reference sequence). In DNA, the CDR3 is TGTGCCACCAAATTAGACAATCAGCCCCAGCATTTT. Translated, it gives CATKLDNQPQHF.

This clone came up once. The rearrangement uses TRBV7-3 and TRBJ2-7; 7 positions agree with TRBD2. The CDR3 runs to 13 residues. Per germline, CDR1 SGHTA and CDR2 FQGTGA. V lost 5 bases, J lost 6 bases, and 7 bases stayed unmatched. The CDR3 spells CASSPSPSGEQYF. In DNA form, the CDR3 reads TGTGCCAGCAGCCCGTCGCCTAGCGGCGAGCAGTACTTC.

This sequence joins TRBV21-1 and TRBJ1-1; TRBD1 is taken as the D call from the table, unchecked against the DNA. TRBV21-1 is labeled a pseudogene. The CDR3 sequence is 16 residues long. The CDR3 here is CASSNRGQGMNTEAFF. The CDR3 DNA sequence: TGTGCCAGCAGCAATCGAGGACAGGGCATGAACACTGAAGCTTTCTTT.

The sample holds a few counts of this clone. V is TRBV7-9 and J is TRBJ2-2; 7 bases line up with TRBD2. Trimming removed 4 bases from V and 7 bases from J; junction bases left unmatched: 9. Germline V lookup: CDR1 SEHNR, CDR2 FQNEAQ (reference sequence). The CDR3 has 15 residues. This chain's CDR3 is CASSSAGLDHGELFF. The CDR3 nucleotides read TGTGCCAGCAGCTCAGCTGGACTAGATCACGGGGAGCTGTTTTTT. The variable domain in full, with the rest retrieved from reference TRBV7-9 and TRBJ2-2, is DTGVSQNPRHKITKRGQNVTFRCDPISEHNRLYWYRQTLGQGPEFLTYFQNEAQLEKSRLLSDRFSAERPKGSFSTLEIQRTEQGDSAMYLCASSSAGLDHGELFFGEGSRLTVL.

V and J are TRBV7-9 and TRBJ2-1, with 7 nucleotides matching TRBD2. The CDR3 extends over 14 amino acids. V shed 8 bases, J shed 8 bases, and the junction held 12 bases outside the gene matches. Germline CDR1 and CDR2: SEHNR and FQNEAQ (reference sequence). In DNA, the CDR3 is TGTGCCAGCCTCGGGCCGGGGACTATTGATGAGCAGTTCTTC. This codes for CASLGPGTIDEQFF.

V and J are TRBV5-4 and TRBJ2-7, with 8 bases identical to TRBD1. V lost 2 bases, J lost 4 bases, and 5 bases stayed unmatched. Germline V gives CDR1 SGHNT, CDR2 YYREEE (reference sequence). This CDR3 region has 14 residues. The CDR3: CASSLGTGRYEQYF. As DNA, the CDR3 is TGTGCCAGCAGCTTAGGGACAGGCCGGTACGAGCAGTACTTC. Looking up the rest from reference TRBV5-4 and TRBJ2-7 gives the full variable domain: ETGVTQSPTHLIKTRGQQVTLRCSSQSGHNTVSWYQQALGQGPQFIFQYYREEENGRGNFPPRFSGLQFPNYSSELNVNALELDDSALYLCASSLGTGRYEQYFGPGTRLTVT.

V and J are TRBV7-2 and TRBJ2-5; 7 nucleotides match TRBD2. The CDR3 is 16 residues long. Germline V CDR1 and CDR2: SGHTA, FQGNSA. J gave up 4 bases and V 5 bases, and 13 bases lay outside the gene matches. CDR3 sequence: CASSLEAGIESETQYF. CDR3 sequence (DNA): TGTGCCAGCAGCCTGGAAGCGGGAATCGAGTCAGAGACCCAGTACTTC. Looking up the rest from reference TRBV7-2 and TRBJ2-5 gives the full variable domain: GAGVSQSPSNKVTEKGKDVELRCDPISGHTALYWYRQSLGQGLEFLIYFQGNSAPDKSGLPSDRFSAERTGGSVSTLTIQRTQQEDSAVYLCASSLEAGIESETQYFGPGTRLLVL.

V and J are TRBV19 and TRBJ1-1; no clear D. Germline CDR1 is LNHDA and CDR2 is SQIVND (reference sequence). Trimming stripped 8 bases from V and 4 bases from J, with 17 bases between. This CDR3 is built from 14 residues. The CDR3 protein is CASWAEYDGTEAFF. CDR3 DNA sequence: TGTGCCAGTTGGGCCGAGTACGACGGCACTGAAGCTTTCTTT.

This chain's CDR3 is CASSPSGTRNEKLFF. The CDR3 DNA sequence: TGTGCCAGCAGCCCGTCCGGGACAAGGAATGAAAAACTGTTTTTT. The chain recombines TRBV2 with TRBJ1-4, with D perhaps matching TRBD1 (6 bases). CDR1 SNHLY and CDR2 FYNNEI come from the germline V gene. CDR3 size: 15 residues. The V end was cut by 6 bases, the J end by 5 bases, with 16 bases between.

This chain uses TRBV27 with TRBJ2-7; 8 bases match TRBD2. Unmatched junction bases numbered 17, after V lost 2 bases and J lost 2 bases. This CDR3 spans 19 amino acids. Germline loops: CDR1 MNHEY, CDR2 SMNVEV (reference sequence). CDR3 amino acids: CASSLKPPPLLAATYEQYF. The CDR3 bases are TGTGCCAGCAGTTTAAAACCCCCCCCCTTACTAGCGGCAACCTACGAGCAGTACTTC.

This chain connects TRBV5-4 to TRBJ2-1, with 9 positions matching TRBD2. This CDR3 spans 16 amino acids. The J segment lost 7 bases and the V segment lost 4 bases, leaving 12 bases of the junction unmatched. CDR1 and CDR2 (germline): SGHNT, YYREEE (reference sequence). The CDR3 loop is CASSPPGREGRNEQFF. Written as DNA, the CDR3 is TGTGCCAGCAGCCCCCCCGGGCGGGAGGGTAGAAATGAGCAGTTCTTC.

The CDR3 reads CASSRGESFSGNTIYF. The CDR3 coding sequence is TGTGCCAGCTCACGGGGGGAGAGTTTCTCTGGAAACACCATATATTTT. The rearrangement joins TRBV18 to TRBJ1-3, with D possibly being TRBD1 (5 bases). Germline CDR1 reads KGHSH; CDR2 reads LQKENI. Between the trimmed V and J ends, which lost 4 bases and 0 bases, there was a span of 13 bases. The CDR3 runs to 16 residues.